The 30 T cell receptor beta chains in this list originate from one sample, sequenced in a study of Graves' ophthalmopathy and Graves' hyperthyroidism. Researchers took RNA transcripts and amplified TCR beta CDR3 regions from them. HTBI-primed RT-PCR formed the first round, and a multiplex PCR formed the second. TCRdb fed the multiplex PCR reads into MiXCR, producing one record per CDR3 protein. Here the sample spans approximately 1.2 million distinct CDR3 sequences, less than 45% being singletons. The sample comprised peripheral blood or thyroid tissue (not recorded which). These receptor sequences come from an adult man with Graves' hyperthyroidism.

This chain links TRBV7-2 with TRBJ1-4; D is uncertain. Germline loops: CDR1 SGHTA, CDR2 FQGNSA. CDR3 length: 14 amino acids. Trimming stripped 2 bases from V and 2 bases from J, with 6 bases between. The CDR3 DNA reads TGTGCCAGCAGCTTACGGCTGACTAATGAAAAACTGTTTTTT. This sequence encodes CASSLRLTNEKLFF.

Note on this clonotype: Since the CDR3 does not end with the conserved phenylalanine or tryptophan, this likely comes from a read error. V is TRBV7-9 and J is TRBJ1-6; D gene ambiguous. The CDR3 loop spans 16 amino acids. V dropped 4 bases and J dropped 10 bases, with 20 bases sitting between them. Per the germline V gene, CDR1 is SEHNR and CDR2 is FQNEAQ (reference sequence). DNA for the CDR3: TGTGCCAGCAGCTCACATGACGGAGGAGCAAGGTCACCCCTCCACCTT. Translating gives CASSSHDGGARSPLHL.

The chain couples TRBV20-1 to TRBJ2-5; no firm D call. Trimming pared 7 bases from V and 1 base from J, leaving 10 bases between. This CDR3 comprises 12 residues. CDR1 and CDR2 from the germline V gene are DFQATT and SNEGSKA (reference sequence). CDR3 DNA sequence: TGCAGTGTAATAGGGATCCAAGAGACCCAGTACTTC. It encodes CSVIGIQETQYF.

V usage is TRBV30 and J usage is TRBJ2-5, with D perhaps matching TRBD2 (6 bases). The CDR3 contains 15 residues. With 2 bases removed from V and 5 bases from J, the gap between germline ends came to 18 bases. Germline V gene lookup returns CDR1 GTSNPN and CDR2 SVGIG (reference sequence). The CDR3 sequence: CAWSRGSGFEETQYF. The CDR3 coding sequence is TGTGCCTGGAGTCGGGGGAGCGGGTTCGAGGAGACCCAGTACTTC.

There are many counts of this clonotype. This chain joins TRBV19 and TRBJ1-5; D might be TRBD1 (6 bases). The V gene lost 6 bases and the J gene lost 7 bases, with 13 bases spanning the gap. Germline values: CDR1 LNHDA, CDR2 SQIVND (reference sequence). CDR3 length: 13 amino acids. CDR3 bases: TGTGCCAGTAGGGACAGCCAGCGCCAGCCCCAGCATTTT. Its translation: CASRDSQRQPQHF.

In its sample, this clonotype was seen a few times. The V call is TRBV10-2, the J call TRBJ2-2, with 16 bases fitting TRBD2. Germline V gene lookup returns CDR1 WSHSY and CDR2 SAAADI. Trimming cost V 6 bases and J 3 bases; bases outside gene matches: 4. The CDR3 is 17 residues long. For the CDR3, the DNA is TGCGCCAGCAGGGGACTAGCGGGAGGGCCCGACACCGGGGAGCTGTTTTTT. Its translation is CASRGLAGGPDTGELFF.

Only a few counts were recorded for this clonotype. A read error is possible here, since a much larger clone lies one base away. The chain is built from TRBV19 and TRBJ1-6, with 7 bases lining up with TRBD1. Per germline, CDR1 LNHDA and CDR2 SQIVND (reference sequence). The CDR3 has 14 residues. The J segment lost 5 bases and the V segment lost 9 bases, leaving 7 bases of the junction unmatched. The CDR3 reads CASDRAGDNSPLHF. CDR3 coding DNA: TGTGCCAGCGACAGGGCAGGGGATAATTCACCCCTCCACTTT.

This clonotype was seen a few times. V is TRBV7-8 and J is TRBJ1-1; TRBD1 is a possible D gene (5 bases). Germline assignment: CDR1 SGHVS and CDR2 FQNEAQ. V was cut by 1 base and J by 1 base, with 13 bases left in between. The CDR3 has 16 amino acids. The CDR3 loop reads CASSLEMAGGNTEAFF. CDR3 DNA sequence: TGTGCCAGCAGCTTAGAAATGGCGGGGGGGAACACTGAAGCTTTCTTT.

The CDR3 loop is CASSPRGSGGTEAFF. The CDR3 DNA follows: TGTGCCAGCAGCCCGAGGGGATCCGGGGGCACTGAAGCTTTCTTT. The genes are TRBV5-4 and TRBJ1-1; D perhaps matches TRBD1 (5 bases). The germline CDR1 and CDR2 sequences are SGHNT and YYREEE (reference sequence). The length of the CDR3 is 15 residues. V lost 4 bases and J lost 4, with 17 bases in between.

In this sample, this clonotype turned up many times. The CDR3 sequence: CASSRDTGRSNQPQHF. The CDR3 DNA follows: TGTGCCAGCAGCCGTGACACGGGGAGGAGCAATCAGCCCCAGCATTTT. V and J are TRBV7-9 and TRBJ1-5; D is unresolved. The CDR3 has 16 amino acids. V gave up 5 bases and J gave up 1 base, with 15 bases separating them. Germline lookup yields CDR1 SEHNR and CDR2 FQNEAQ (reference sequence). Based on the CDR3 plus reference TRBV7-9 and TRBJ1-5, the full variable domain is DTGVSQNPRHKITKRGQNVTFRCDPISEHNRLYWYRQTLGQGPEFLTYFQNEAQLEKSRLLSDRFSAERPKGSFSTLEIQRTEQGDSAMYLCASSRDTGRSNQPQHFGDGTRLSIL.

This clonotype was observed a few times. The CDR3 loop is CASSQDPEGAAGANVLTF. Written as DNA, the CDR3 is TGCGCCAGCAGCCAAGATCCCGAGGGGGCTGCTGGGGCCAACGTCCTGACTTTC. V usage is TRBV4-3 and J usage is TRBJ2-6, with TRBD1 matching 7 bases. Trimming cost V 0 bases and J 2 bases; bases outside gene matches: 7. CDR3 length: 18 amino acids. The V gene's germline CDR1 is LGHNA and CDR2 YSLEER.

As to this clonotype: It may be a read error: a sequence one base away is much more abundant. V is TRBV5-1 and J is TRBJ2-5; D may correspond to TRBD1 or TRBD2 (5 bases each). The V gene's germline CDR1 is SGHRS and CDR2 YFSETQ. CDR3 size: 14 residues. The CDR3 DNA follows: TGCGCCAGCAGGCCCGGGACGCTGCAAGAGACCCAGCACTTC. Protein sequence: CASRPGTLQETQHF.

This clonotype showed up just a few times. The chain links TRBV27 to TRBJ1-1; 9 bases line up with TRBD1. CDR1 and CDR2 (germline): MNHEY, SMNVEV (reference sequence). The trim removed 5 bases at V and 1 base at J, leaving 8 bases unmatched. The CDR3 sequence is 16 residues long. The CDR3: CASSAHRGLGNTEAFF. In DNA, the CDR3 is TGTGCCAGCAGTGCCCACAGGGGGCTAGGGAACACTGAAGCTTTCTTT.

Comments on this clonotype: A much more abundant neighbour one base away suggests this may be a read error. V usage is TRBV19 and J usage is TRBJ2-2, with D possibly being TRBD2 (5 bases). Germline V CDR1 and CDR2: LNHDA, SQIVND (reference sequence). The CDR3 contains 14 residues. The DNA of the CDR3 is TGTGCCAGTAGTATGTCGAGGAACACCGGGGAGCCGTTTTTT. It translates to CASSMSRNTGEPFF. The variable domain in full, with the rest retrieved from reference TRBV19 and TRBJ2-2, is DGGITQSPKYLFRKEGQNVTLSCEQNLNHDAMYWYRQDPGQGLRLIYYSQIVNDFQKGDIAEGYSVSREKKESFPLTVTSAQKNPTAFYLCASSMSRNTGEPFFGEGSRLTVL.

This clonotype was seen a few times. The chain combines TRBV9 with TRBJ1-1; the match to TRBD1 covers 9 bases. V gave up 2 bases and J gave up 5 bases; unmatched junction bases: 7. Looked up from germline, CDR1 is SGDLS and CDR2 is YYNGEE. The CDR3 has 15 residues. The CDR3 sequence: CASSVTWTGDTEAFF. The CDR3 DNA is TGTGCCAGCAGCGTCACATGGACAGGGGATACTGAAGCTTTCTTT.

This clonotype was detected many times. The chain has TRBV6-6 and TRBJ1-6; D gene unclear. CDR3 length: 13 residues. Germline V gene sequence: CDR1 MNHNY, CDR2 SVGAGI (reference sequence). Deletions cut 6 bases from V and 1 base from J, with 4 bases between. CDR3 sequence reads: CASRESYNSPLHF. The CDR3 DNA reads TGTGCCAGCAGGGAATCCTATAATTCACCCCTCCACTTT.

This clonotype was observed many times. The rearrangement uses TRBV7-8 and TRBJ1-5; D is uncertain. The CDR3 loop spans 15 amino acids. The germline V and J ends were trimmed by 5 bases and 0 bases, with 11 bases remaining between them. Germline V gene data show CDR1 as SGHVS and CDR2 as FQNEAQ. The CDR3, as DNA: TGTGCCAGCAGCCGACCGGAGGATAGCAATCAGCCCCAGCATTTT. Translated, it gives CASSRPEDSNQPQHF.

DNA of the CDR3: TGTGCCAGCAGCGAACCGGGACAGGGTAGCAATCAGCCCCAGCATTTT. It yields the protein CASSEPGQGSNQPQHF. The chain uses TRBV25-1 and TRBJ1-5; 9 bases match TRBD1. After removal of 6 bases from V and 0 bases from J, the junction contained 6 bases not matched to a gene. Germline CDR1 reads MGHDK; CDR2 reads SYGVNS. The CDR3 length is 16 residues.

This clonotype was seen a few times. V usage is TRBV28 and J usage is TRBJ2-7; D is perhaps TRBD2 (6 bases). This CDR3 is built from 16 residues. Germline CDR1 is MDHEN and CDR2 is SYDVKM. V was pared by 3 bases and J by 5 bases, with 20 bases between. In DNA, the CDR3 is TGTGCCAGCAGTTTTTTGGGGAGGAAGACAAGGGACGAGCAGTACTTC. Amino acids: CASSFLGRKTRDEQYF.

This clonotype was detected many times. This chain joins TRBV9 and TRBJ2-5, with D possibly TRBD2 on 5 matching bases. The CDR3 length is 14 residues. V shed 0 bases and J shed 2 bases, with 8 bases lying between them. Germline V gives CDR1 SGDLS, CDR2 YYNGEE. CDR3 in DNA: TGTGCCAGCAGCGTAGGGACTGGGCAAGAGACCCAGTACTTC. This gives the protein CASSVGTGQETQYF.

This clonotype has a count of ten or more. The chain employs TRBV20-1 and TRBJ1-5, with D tentatively TRBD1 (5 bases). The germline V and J ends were trimmed by 0 bases and 1 base, with 10 bases remaining between them. The V gene's germline CDR1 is DFQATT and CDR2 SNEGSKA (reference sequence). CDR3 length: 15 amino acids. CDR3 sequence (DNA): TGCAGTGCTAGAGATCAGGGACCGAGCAATCAGCCCCAGCATTTT. It yields the protein CSARDQGPSNQPQHF.

This clonotype came up many times. V is TRBV19 and J is TRBJ1-1; D unresolved. This CDR3 is 12 amino acids long. V shed 5 bases and J shed 3 bases, with 7 bases lying between them. The V gene's germline CDR1 is LNHDA and CDR2 SQIVND (reference sequence). The CDR3 coding sequence is TGTGCCAGTAGTCCTTCATACACTGAAGCTTTCTTT. The encoded protein is CASSPSYTEAFF.

The chain employs TRBV7-8 and TRBJ2-5; the match to TRBD1 covers 9 bases. The CDR3 consists of 18 residues. CDR1 is SGHVS, CDR2 FQNEAQ, per germline. The trim removed 5 bases at V and 5 bases at J, leaving 18 bases unmatched. This CDR3 is CASSLGQGLTPAQETQYF. CDR3 nucleotide sequence: TGTGCCAGCAGCCTTGGACAGGGGCTCACCCCCGCCCAGGAGACCCAGTACTTC.

This clonotype was counted only a few times. This sequence joins TRBV5-4 and TRBJ1-2, with a possible D match to TRBD1 (5 bases). Germline lookup yields CDR1 SGHNT and CDR2 YYREEE (reference sequence). V was clipped by 4 bases and J by 8 bases, with 24 bases between them. The CDR3 sequence is 16 residues long. The CDR3, as DNA: TGTGCCAGCAGCATCGGACAAGGCCTTGGCCTATGGGGCTACACCTTC. It yields the protein CASSIGQGLGLWGYTF.

This clonotype came up a few times. The gene calls are TRBV7-2 and TRBJ1-4, with a tentative D call TRBD1 (6 bases). Trimming stripped 5 bases from V and 5 bases from J, with 15 bases between. The CDR3 runs 15 residues. The germline V gene encodes CDR1 SGHTA and CDR2 FQGNSA. CDR3 nucleotides: TGTGCCAGCAGCCGCGCGGGGGGCCCGAATGAAAAACTGTTTTTT. Translation gives CASSRAGGPNEKLFF.

The chain uses TRBV29-1 and TRBJ1-1, with D possibly matching TRBD1 (5 bases). The V end lost 3 bases, the J end lost 4 bases, and 12 bases lay between the germline ends. This CDR3 contains 13 residues. Germline V gene data show CDR1 as SQVTM and CDR2 as ANQGSEA. The CDR3 is CSVERGRATEAFF. CDR3 nucleotide sequence: TGCAGCGTTGAGAGGGGTCGGGCCACTGAAGCTTTCTTT.

The sample holds a few counts of this clonotype. The CDR3 region has the DNA TGTGCCAGCAGCTTTATCAGGAAAGTTACTTATGGCTACACCTTC. It is translated as CASSFIRKVTYGYTF. V is TRBV5-5 and J is TRBJ1-2; D unclear. The V and J ends lost 2 bases and 5 bases respectively, with 16 bases between them. Germline V gene sequence: CDR1 SGHKS, CDR2 YYEKEE (reference sequence). CDR3 length equals 15 residues.

The chain uses TRBV7-2 and TRBJ1-2, with 7 bases that match TRBD1. Germline trimming cut 3 bases from V and 11 bases from J; bases unmatched to any gene: 6. CDR3 size: 12 residues. Germline V lookup: CDR1 SGHTA, CDR2 FQGNSA. The CDR3 region is CASSFGDSRYTF. The CDR3 nucleotides are TGTGCCAGCAGCTTCGGGGACAGTCGGTACACCTTC.

CDR3 protein: CANNGLAQGAGETQYF. In DNA, the CDR3 is TGTGCCAACAACGGGCTCGCACAGGGGGCAGGGGAGACCCAGTACTTC. The chain couples TRBV7-2 to TRBJ2-5; 9 nucleotides agree with TRBD1. Trimming at V came to 10 bases and at J to 5 bases, leaving 17 bases not matched to a gene. This CDR3 region has 16 residues. Germline V gives CDR1 SGHTA, CDR2 FQGNSA.

Notes on this clonotype: The junction departs from germline at one end; a sequencing error may be responsible. The genes are TRBV10-2 and TRBJ1-1; 8 positions agree with TRBD1. Germline values: CDR1 WSHSY, CDR2 SAAADI. The CDR3 contains 15 residues. CDR3 residues: CASGLRDRHGAEAFF. The DNA of the CDR3 is TGTGCCAGCGGCCTCAGGGACAGGCACGGCGCTGAAGCTTTCTTT.